The 13 T cell receptor beta chains reported below all come from one sample, sequenced in a study of CD8+ T cells in alopecia areata. Reverse transcription of extracted RNA yielded cDNA, which provided the sequencing template. TCRdb's copy holds only in-frame clones and misses some; the assay was immunoSEQ multiplex PCR. The table has fewer than 350,000 clones, roughly 50% seen once; the top ten hold under 2%. Treatment denoted: oral pan-JAK inhibitor, 5-10 mg twice daily. Material: CD4+ T cells sorted from blood, obtained at week 24, from a patient treated with tofacitinib. Receptors originate from a human donor with alopecia areata.

Concerning this clone: The junction does not match germline at one end; this may be a read error. This chain uses TRBV7-3 with TRBJ1-4; no reliable D call. Germline V gives CDR1 SGHTA, CDR2 FQGTGA. CDR3 length: 9 residues. CDR3 protein: CASSLSTVF. CDR3 nucleotide sequence: TGTGCCAGCAGCCTATCAACCGTTTTT.

The chain recombines TRBV6-1 with TRBJ2-5; unclear D gene. The CDR3 is made up of 13 amino acids. V was clipped by 6 bases and J by 1 base, with 9 bases between them. CDR1 MNHNS and CDR2 SASEGT come from the germline V gene. Here the CDR3 reads CASSPDGQETQYF. The CDR3 DNA is TGTGCCAGCAGCCCGGACGGCCAAGAGACCCAGTACTTC.

In nucleotides, the CDR3 is TGTGCCAGTAGTATAGTTCAGAATGAGCAGTTCTTC. Its protein product is CASSIVQNEQFF. The chain has TRBV19 and TRBJ2-1; D remains unclear. Trimming shortened V by 1 base and J by 7 bases, and 5 bases separated the two germline ends. Germline CDR1 LNHDA, CDR2 SQIVND (reference sequence). The CDR3 extends over 12 amino acids.

The rearrangement uses TRBV5-1 and TRBJ1-2; the match to TRBD1 covers 10 bases. Trimming took 3 bases from V and 8 from J; bases not matched to a gene: 4. Germline lookup yields CDR1 SGHRS and CDR2 YFSETQ. The CDR3 is made up of 13 amino acids. This CDR3 reads CASSSGTGEGYTF. CDR3 in DNA: TGCGCCAGCAGCTCCGGGACAGGGGAAGGCTACACCTTC.

The V call is TRBV9, the J call TRBJ2-3; 9 bases map to TRBD1. The CDR3 has 16 residues. The germline CDR1 and CDR2 sequences are SGDLS and YYNGEE. Trimming at V came to 0 bases and at J to 4 bases, leaving 6 bases not matched to a gene. CDR3 bases: TGTGCCAGCAGCGTAGCTCAGGGACAGGGAGCAGATACGCAGTATTTT. Translating gives CASSVAQGQGADTQYF. The variable domain in full, with the rest retrieved from reference TRBV9 and TRBJ2-3, is DSGVTQTPKHLITATGQRVTLRCSPRSGDLSVYWYQQSLDQGLQFLIQYYNGEERAKGNILERFSAQQFPDLHSELNLSSLELGDSALYFCASSVAQGQGADTQYFGPGTRLTVL.

The chain combines TRBV6-5 with TRBJ2-7; D not certain. The CDR3 covers 14 residues. The germline gives CDR1 MNHEY, CDR2 SVGAGI. Deletions cut 6 bases from V and 0 bases from J, with 12 bases between. CDR3 bases: TGTGCCAGCAGGAGACTGCAACCCTCCTACGAGCAGTACTTC. As protein: CASRRLQPSYEQYF.

This clone has only a few counts. The V gene is TRBV28, the J gene TRBJ1-3; D gene unclear. Germline-derived CDR1 and CDR2 are MDHEN and SYDVKM. V was shortened by 3 bases and J by 4 bases, with 13 bases between the two germline ends. There are 15 residues in the CDR3. The CDR3, as DNA: TGTGCCAGCAGTTTTCCCCGGACCTCCGGAAACACCATATATTTT. Translating it yields CASSFPRTSGNTIYF.

The chain couples TRBV2 to TRBJ2-5; D is undetermined. The CDR3 totals 13 residues. Germline values: CDR1 SNHLY, CDR2 FYNNEI. V gave up 7 bases and J gave up 2 bases, with 11 bases separating them. The CDR3 here is CASTADGQETQYF. The CDR3 DNA follows: TGTGCCAGCACTGCGGACGGACAAGAGACCCAGTACTTC.

The gene calls are TRBV29-1 and TRBJ1-2; D gene ambiguous. The V gene's germline CDR1 is SQVTM and CDR2 ANQGSEA. Trimming cost V 8 bases and J 1 base, with 14 bases left between them. This CDR3 has 13 amino acids. This chain's CDR3 is CSSASLINYGYTF. CDR3 nucleotides: TGCAGCTCCGCGTCGCTAATTAACTATGGCTACACCTTC.

The chain joins TRBV30 to TRBJ1-1; D is possibly TRBD1 (6 bases). The CDR3 loop spans 13 amino acids. In germline, CDR1 is GTSNPN, CDR2 SVGIG (reference sequence). Trimming left V 5 bases short and J 3 bases short, with 13 bases between. CDR3 DNA: TGTGCCTGGGCTAGGTCAGGGGACACTGAAGCTTTCTTT. Translating gives CAWARSGDTEAFF.

This clone was observed a few times. V and J are TRBV4-1 and TRBJ1-3; perhaps TRBD1 as D (6 bases). Germline loops: CDR1 MGHRA, CDR2 YSYEKL. CDR3 length: 16 residues. The V and J ends lost 3 bases and 4 bases respectively, with 16 bases between them. The CDR3 sequence: CASSHLSGTIGNTIYF. Here the CDR3 DNA reads TGCGCCAGCAGCCATCTCTCCGGGACAATCGGAAACACCATATATTTT.

This sequence joins TRBV30 and TRBJ2-3, with 9 bases matching TRBD2. CDR3 length: 15 residues. Germline V gene data show CDR1 as GTSNPN and CDR2 as SVGIG (reference sequence). Germline trimming cut 2 bases from V and 3 bases from J; bases unmatched to any gene: 6. The CDR3 DNA sequence: TGTGCCTGGAGTCTCAGCGGGGGGATTACAGATACGCAGTATTTT. Translated: CAWSLSGGITDTQYF.

In this sample, this clone turned up a few times. This chain links TRBV4-1 with TRBJ2-7; 8 bases match TRBD1. Trimming took 4 bases from V and 1 from J; bases not matched to a gene: 12. Germline V CDR1 and CDR2: MGHRA, YSYEKL. The CDR3 sequence is 17 residues long. In DNA, the CDR3 is TGCGCCAGCAGCCCTACGAAGGGACAGGACCTTTCCTACGAGCAGTACTTC. As protein: CASSPTKGQDLSYEQYF.